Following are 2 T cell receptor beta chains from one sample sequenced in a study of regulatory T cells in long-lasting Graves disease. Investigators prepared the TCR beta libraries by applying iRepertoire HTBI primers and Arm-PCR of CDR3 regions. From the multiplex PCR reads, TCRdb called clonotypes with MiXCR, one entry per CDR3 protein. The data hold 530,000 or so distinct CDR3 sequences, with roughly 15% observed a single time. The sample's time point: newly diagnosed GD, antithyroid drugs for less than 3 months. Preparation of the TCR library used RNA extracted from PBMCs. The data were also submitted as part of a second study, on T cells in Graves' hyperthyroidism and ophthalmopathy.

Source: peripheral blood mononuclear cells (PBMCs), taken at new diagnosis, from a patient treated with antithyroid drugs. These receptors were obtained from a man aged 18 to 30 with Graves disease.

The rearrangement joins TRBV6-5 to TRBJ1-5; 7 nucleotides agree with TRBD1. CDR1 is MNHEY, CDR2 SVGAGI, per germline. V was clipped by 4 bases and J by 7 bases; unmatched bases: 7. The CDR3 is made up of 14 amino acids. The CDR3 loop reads CASSLGGSWQPQHF. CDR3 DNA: TGTGCCAGCAGTTTAGGGGGCAGCTGGCAGCCCCAGCATTTT.

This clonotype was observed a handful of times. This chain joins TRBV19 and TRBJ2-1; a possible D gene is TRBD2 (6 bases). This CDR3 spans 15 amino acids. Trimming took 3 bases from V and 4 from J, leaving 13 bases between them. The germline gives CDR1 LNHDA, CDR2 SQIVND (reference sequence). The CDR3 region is CASSMAGTTYNEQFF. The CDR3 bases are TGTGCCAGTAGTATGGCGGGGACGACGTACAATGAGCAGTTCTTC.